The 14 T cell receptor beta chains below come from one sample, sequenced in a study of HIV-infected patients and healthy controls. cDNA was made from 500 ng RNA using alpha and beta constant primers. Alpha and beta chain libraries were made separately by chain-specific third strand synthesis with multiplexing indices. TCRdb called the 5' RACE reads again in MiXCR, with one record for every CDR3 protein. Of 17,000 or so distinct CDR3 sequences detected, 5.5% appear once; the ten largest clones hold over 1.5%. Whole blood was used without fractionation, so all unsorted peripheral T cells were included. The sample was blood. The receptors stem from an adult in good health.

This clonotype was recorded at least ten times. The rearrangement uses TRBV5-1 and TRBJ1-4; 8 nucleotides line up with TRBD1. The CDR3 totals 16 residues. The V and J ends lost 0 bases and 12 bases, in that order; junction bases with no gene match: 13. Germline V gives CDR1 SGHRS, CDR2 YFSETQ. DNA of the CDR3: TGCGCCAGCAGCTTGGAGTACCGGACAGGGCGTGGGGAACTGTTTTTT. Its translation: CASSLEYRTGRGELFF.

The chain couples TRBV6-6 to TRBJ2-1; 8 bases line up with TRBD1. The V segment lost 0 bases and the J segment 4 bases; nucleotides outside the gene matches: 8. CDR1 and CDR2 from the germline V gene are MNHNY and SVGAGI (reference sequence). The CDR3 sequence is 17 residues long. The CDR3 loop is CASSYSDPRQGYNEQFF. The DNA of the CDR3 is TGTGCCAGCAGTTACTCGGATCCGCGACAGGGGTACAATGAGCAGTTCTTC.

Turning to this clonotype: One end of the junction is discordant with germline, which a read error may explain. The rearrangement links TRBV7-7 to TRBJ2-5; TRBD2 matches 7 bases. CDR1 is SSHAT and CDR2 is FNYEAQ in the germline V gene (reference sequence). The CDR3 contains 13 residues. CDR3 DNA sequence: TGTGCTAGCAGCTGGACTAGACTAGAGACCCAGTACTTC. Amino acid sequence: CASSWTRLETQYF.

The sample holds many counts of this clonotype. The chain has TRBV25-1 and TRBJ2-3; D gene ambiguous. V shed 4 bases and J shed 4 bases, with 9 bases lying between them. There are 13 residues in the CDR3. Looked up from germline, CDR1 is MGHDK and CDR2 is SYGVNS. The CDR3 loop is CASSGLRADTQYF. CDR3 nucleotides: TGTGCCAGCAGTGGTCTTAGGGCAGATACGCAGTATTTT.

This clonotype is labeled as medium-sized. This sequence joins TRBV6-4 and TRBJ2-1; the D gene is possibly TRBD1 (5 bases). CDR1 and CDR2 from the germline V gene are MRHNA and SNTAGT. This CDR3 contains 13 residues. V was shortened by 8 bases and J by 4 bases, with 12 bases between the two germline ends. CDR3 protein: CASGAEAYNEQFF. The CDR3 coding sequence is TGTGCCAGCGGGGCTGAAGCATACAATGAGCAGTTCTTC.

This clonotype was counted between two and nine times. Written as DNA, the CDR3 is TGTGCCAGCAGCTTAGTACCGCGTCAGACCCAAGAGACCCAGTACTTC. It translates to CASSLVPRQTQETQYF. The chain is built from TRBV7-2 and TRBJ2-5; the D is unclear. V shed 1 base and J shed 1 base, with 13 bases lying between them. Per the germline V gene, CDR1 is SGHTA and CDR2 is FQGNSA. The CDR3 has 16 residues. The full variable domain, with the rest looked up from reference TRBV7-2 and TRBJ2-5, is GAGVSQSPSNKVTEKGKDVELRCDPISGHTALYWYRQSLGQGLEFLIYFQGNSAPDKSGLPSDRFSAERTGGSVSTLTIQRTQQEDSAVYLCASSLVPRQTQETQYFGPGTRLLVL.

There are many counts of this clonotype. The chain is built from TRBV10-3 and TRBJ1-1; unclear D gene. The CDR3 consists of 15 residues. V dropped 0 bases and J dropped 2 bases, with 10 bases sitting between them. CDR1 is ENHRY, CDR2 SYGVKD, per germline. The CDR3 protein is CAISESHSTNTEAFF. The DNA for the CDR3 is TGTGCCATCAGTGAGTCTCACAGTACCAACACTGAAGCTTTCTTT.

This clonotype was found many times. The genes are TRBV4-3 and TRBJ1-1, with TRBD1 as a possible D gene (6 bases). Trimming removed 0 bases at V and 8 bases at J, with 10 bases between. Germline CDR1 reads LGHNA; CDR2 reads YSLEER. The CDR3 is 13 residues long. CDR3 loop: CASSQDSGEEAFF. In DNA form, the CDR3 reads TGCGCCAGCAGCCAAGATTCAGGGGAGGAAGCTTTCTTT.

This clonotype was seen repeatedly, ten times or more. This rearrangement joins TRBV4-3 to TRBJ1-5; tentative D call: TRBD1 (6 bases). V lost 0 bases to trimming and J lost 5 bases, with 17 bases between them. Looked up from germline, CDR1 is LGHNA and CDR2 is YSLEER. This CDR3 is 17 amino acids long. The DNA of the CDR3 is TGCGCCAGCAGCCAAGATTTATGGAAGGCAGGGGATCAGCCCCAGCATTTT. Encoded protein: CASSQDLWKAGDQPQHF.

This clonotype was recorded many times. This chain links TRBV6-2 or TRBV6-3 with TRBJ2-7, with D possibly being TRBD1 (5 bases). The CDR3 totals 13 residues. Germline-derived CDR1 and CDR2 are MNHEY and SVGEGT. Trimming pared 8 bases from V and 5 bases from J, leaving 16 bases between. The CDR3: CASGQGERNEQYF. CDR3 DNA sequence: TGTGCCAGCGGGCAAGGGGAACGGAACGAGCAGTACTTC.

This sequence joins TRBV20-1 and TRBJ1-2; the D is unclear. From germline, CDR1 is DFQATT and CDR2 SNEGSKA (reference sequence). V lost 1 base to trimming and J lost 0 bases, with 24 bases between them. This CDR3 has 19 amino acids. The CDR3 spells CSARALQETDLLANYGYTF. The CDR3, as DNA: TGCAGTGCTAGAGCCCTCCAGGAGACCGACCTTTTAGCTAACTATGGCTACACCTTC.

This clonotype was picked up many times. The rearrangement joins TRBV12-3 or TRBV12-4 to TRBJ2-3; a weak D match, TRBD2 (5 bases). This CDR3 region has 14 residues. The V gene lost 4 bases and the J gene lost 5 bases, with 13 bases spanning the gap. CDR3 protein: CASSSLGSGDTQYF. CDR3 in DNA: TGTGCCAGCAGTTCCCTGGGGAGTGGAGATACGCAGTATTTT.

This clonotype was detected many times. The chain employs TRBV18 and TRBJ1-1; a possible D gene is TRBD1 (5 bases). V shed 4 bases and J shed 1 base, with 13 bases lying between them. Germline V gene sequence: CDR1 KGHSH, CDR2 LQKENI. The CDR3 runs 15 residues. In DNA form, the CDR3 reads TGTGCCAGCTCACAACCAGGGTCCGCGAACACTGAAGCTTTCTTT. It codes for CASSQPGSANTEAFF.

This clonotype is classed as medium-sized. CDR3 protein: CASSPLSGSTDTQYF. For the CDR3, the DNA is TGCGCCAGCAGCCCCCTTTCGGGGAGCACAGATACGCAGTATTTT. The rearrangement links TRBV5-1 to TRBJ2-3, with a tentative D call TRBD2 (5 bases). The CDR3 is 15 amino acids. The V end was cut by 4 bases, the J end by 0 bases, with 12 bases between. Germline CDR1 reads SGHRS; CDR2 reads YFSETQ.